These 23 T cell receptor beta chains came from one sample sequenced in a study of shared clonotypes between healthy human individuals. Naive CD8 cells lacked CD45RO and underwent positive selection for CCR7, leaving out terminally differentiated effector memory CD45RA+ cells. Only in-frame clones appear in the TCRdb table, and some are missing; sequencing was by immunoSEQ multiplex PCR. This table has over 2 million clones, over 85% appearing once. Sequenced: naive CD8+ T cells sorted from blood. The source is a man aged 18-30 years in good health.

V and J are TRBV4-3 and TRBJ2-7; 8 bases agree with TRBD1. The germline gives CDR1 LGHNA, CDR2 YSLEER. The V gene end was trimmed by 4 bases and the J gene end by 5 bases; junction bases not matched to a gene: 10. CDR3 length: 15 residues. The CDR3 sequence is CASSPRDRGADEQYF. The DNA of the CDR3 is TGCGCCAGCAGCCCCCGTGACAGGGGAGCAGACGAGCAGTACTTC.

The CDR3 region has the DNA TGCGCCAGCAGCCAAGAGGACTTTAACACCGGGGAGCTGTTTTTT. Its protein product is CASSQEDFNTGELFF. This chain links TRBV4-1 with TRBJ2-2; TRBD2 might be the D (5 bases). Germline assignment: CDR1 MGHRA and CDR2 YSYEKL. The CDR3 consists of 15 residues. V was shortened by 0 bases and J by 2 bases, with 7 bases between the two germline ends.

This rearrangement joins TRBV29-1 to TRBJ1-2, with D maybe TRBD1 (5 bases). Germline CDR1 and CDR2: SQVTM and ANQGSEA. CDR3 length: 12 amino acids. V was shortened by 7 bases and J by 8 bases, with 17 bases between the two germline ends. The CDR3 is CSAWAGGLGYTF. The CDR3 DNA follows: TGCAGCGCTTGGGCGGGGGGTCTCGGCTACACCTTC. Together with reference TRBV29-1 and TRBJ1-2, the CDR3 gives the full variable domain: SAVISQKPSRDICQRGTSLTIQCQVDSQVTMMFWYRQQPGQSLTLIATANQGSEATYESGFVIDKFPISRPNLTFSTLTVSNMSPEDSSIYLCSAWAGGLGYTFGSGTRLTVV.

Turning to this clone: The sample carries other DNA sequences with the same CDR3. CDR3 loop: CASSLGQGSNEQFF. Here the CDR3 DNA reads TGTGCCAGCAGTTTGGGACAGGGGTCGAATGAGCAGTTCTTC. This chain uses TRBV27 with TRBJ2-1; 10 bases agree with TRBD1. CDR1 and CDR2 (germline): MNHEY, SMNVEV (reference sequence). Losses at the gene ends were 3 bases for V and 7 bases for J; bases not matched to a gene: 3. The CDR3 is 14 residues long.

In the case of this clone: Other DNA sequences in this sample translate to the same CDR3. The gene calls are TRBV7-9 and TRBJ2-7; perhaps TRBD1 as D (6 bases). V shed 1 base and J shed 4 bases, with 8 bases lying between them. Per germline, CDR1 SEHNR and CDR2 FQNEAQ (reference sequence). The CDR3 extends over 13 amino acids. The CDR3 DNA reads TGTGCCAGCAGCTTAGGGACAGAATACGAGCAGTACTTC. Translation gives CASSLGTEYEQYF.

The rearrangement links TRBV5-4 to TRBJ2-5; 9 nucleotides match TRBD1. V gave up 2 bases and J gave up 4 bases; unmatched junction bases: 9. CDR1 is SGHNT, CDR2 YYREEE, per germline (reference sequence). CDR3 length: 16 amino acids. The CDR3 spells CASSLAGTGQGETQYF. DNA for the CDR3: TGTGCCAGCAGCTTAGCCGGGACAGGGCAAGGAGAGACCCAGTACTTC. Based on the CDR3 plus reference TRBV5-4 and TRBJ2-5, the full variable domain is ETGVTQSPTHLIKTRGQQVTLRCSSQSGHNTVSWYQQALGQGPQFIFQYYREEENGRGNFPPRFSGLQFPNYSSELNVNALELDDSALYLCASSLAGTGQGETQYFGPGTRLLVL.

On this clone itself: The junction and the germline gene differ at one end; a read error may be behind it. The chain uses TRBV29-1 and TRBJ1-1; tentatively, D is TRBD1 (5 bases). The CDR3 covers 15 residues. Germline lookup yields CDR1 SQVTM and CDR2 ANQGSEA. CDR3: CGVELGRQLNTEAFF. The CDR3 nucleotides read TGCGGCGTTGAATTGGGGCGACAGCTGAACACTGAAGCTTTCTTT.

Turning to this clone: Other DNA sequences within the sample encode an identical CDR3. This chain links TRBV5-6 with TRBJ2-4, with D unresolved. Germline values: CDR1 SGHDT, CDR2 YYEEEE. The CDR3 has 14 residues. Trimming shortened V by 0 bases and J by 1 base, and 5 bases separated the two germline ends. CDR3 loop: CASSLGLAKNIQYF. The CDR3 bases are TGTGCCAGCAGCTTGGGTCTGGCCAAAAACATTCAGTACTTC.

Of note for this clone: One end of the junction varies from germline; a read error may be responsible. The genes are TRBV5-5 and TRBJ2-5; D is unresolved. The germline V gene has CDR1 SGHKS and CDR2 YYEKEE (reference sequence). The CDR3 runs 11 residues. The CDR3 loop is CASSDHETQYF. The DNA of the CDR3 is TGTGCCAGCAGCGACCACGAGACCCAGTACTTC.

This clone was counted only a few times. J is TRBJ1-5 and V is TRBV19; D unresolved. Deletions cut 4 bases from V and 1 base from J, with 8 bases between. CDR1 LNHDA and CDR2 SQIVND come from the germline V gene (reference sequence). The CDR3 consists of 14 residues. The CDR3 here is CASSREGSNQPQHF. Written as DNA, the CDR3 is TGTGCCAGTAGTAGGGAAGGGAGCAATCAGCCCCAGCATTTT.

The CDR3: CASSLDPGALSTDTQYF. The CDR3 bases are TGTGCCAGCAGCTTAGATCCGGGGGCCCTAAGCACAGATACGCAGTATTTT. V gene TRBV11-2 combines with J gene TRBJ2-3; TRBD1 or TRBD2 may be the D gene (6 bases each). This CDR3 is 17 amino acids long. Germline assignment: CDR1 SGHAT and CDR2 FQNNGV. The V and J ends lost 0 bases and 0 bases respectively, with 13 bases between them.

V usage is TRBV28 and J usage is TRBJ1-1; D is undetermined. CDR1 is MDHEN and CDR2 is SYDVKM in the germline V gene. This CDR3 is built from 15 residues. The ends were cut back, 5 bases at V and 0 bases at J, with 13 bases in the middle. The DNA for the CDR3 is TGTGCCAGCAGTCCTGCCGGAGTCATGAACACTGAAGCTTTCTTT. Encoded protein: CASSPAGVMNTEAFF.

The rearrangement links TRBV9 to TRBJ2-5, with 11 bases matching TRBD2. The CDR3 runs 16 residues. V lost 3 bases to trimming and J lost 1 base; unmatched junction nucleotides: 5. CDR1 is SGDLS and CDR2 is YYNGEE in the germline V gene. The DNA of the CDR3 is TGTGCCAGCAGCGCTGGGACTAGCGGATTCCAAGAGACCCAGTACTTC. Translation gives CASSAGTSGFQETQYF.

This clone came up a few times. The chain is built from TRBV11-2 and TRBJ2-7; unclear D gene. The CDR3 extends over 16 amino acids. Germline V gene sequence: CDR1 SGHAT, CDR2 FQNNGV. Trimming stripped 0 bases from V and 5 bases from J, with 17 bases between. The CDR3: CASSLDGSWGNDEQYF. Written as DNA, the CDR3 is TGTGCCAGCAGCTTAGACGGATCGTGGGGTAATGACGAGCAGTACTTC.

The chain combines TRBV11-2 with TRBJ2-3; the match to TRBD1 covers 11 bases. CDR1 is SGHAT and CDR2 is FQNNGV in the germline V gene. V gave up 7 bases and J gave up 4 bases; unmatched junction bases: 16. The CDR3 loop spans 18 amino acids. The DNA for the CDR3 is TGTGCCAGCAATTGGGACAGGGGGATTGGACCAGGGGCAGATACGCAGTATTTT. Its translation is CASNWDRGIGPGADTQYF.

The J gene is TRBJ2-3, the V gene TRBV10-2; 8 bases align to TRBD2. V shed 1 base and J 7 bases; nucleotides not matched to a gene: 7. There are 15 residues in the CDR3. Germline lookup yields CDR1 WSHSY and CDR2 SAAADI. This chain's CDR3 is CASSEWGLDLYTQYF. In DNA, the CDR3 is TGCGCCAGCAGTGAGTGGGGACTAGATTTGTATACGCAGTATTTT.

V and J are TRBV4-1 and TRBJ2-1, with 9 bases matching TRBD2. The CDR3 is made up of 16 amino acids. V shed 1 base and J 10 bases; nucleotides not matched to a gene: 11. The germline V gene encodes CDR1 MGHRA and CDR2 YSYEKL. CDR3 nucleotides: TGCGCCAGCAGCCAAGTTTTCCAGCGGGGGGAAGACGAGCAGTTCTTC. It specifies CASSQVFQRGEDEQFF.

The chain employs TRBV7-9 and TRBJ1-6; TRBD1 might be the D (5 bases). The germline CDR1 and CDR2 sequences are SEHNR and FQNEAQ (reference sequence). The CDR3 covers 14 residues. The V gene lost 2 bases and the J gene lost 10 bases, with 12 bases spanning the gap. In nucleotides, the CDR3 is TGTGCCAGCAGCTTACCGGCCGGGACCTCACCCCTCCACTTT. Its protein is CASSLPAGTSPLHF.

The chain couples TRBV10-3 to TRBJ2-2; 9 bases are a match to TRBD2. The CDR3 loop spans 16 amino acids. Unmatched junction bases numbered 3, after V lost 0 bases and J lost 4 bases. Germline V gene data show CDR1 as ENHRY and CDR2 as SYGVKD. The CDR3 bases are TGTGCCATCAGTGAGTCCTCTAGCGGGGTCACCGGGGAGCTGTTTTTT. Its protein is CAISESSSGVTGELFF.

The chain links TRBV5-6 to TRBJ2-7; 7 bases align to TRBD1. J gave up 6 bases and V 4 bases, and 4 bases lay outside the gene matches. Germline V gives CDR1 SGHDT, CDR2 YYEEEE. This CDR3 is built from 12 residues. The CDR3 spells CASSAGTAEQYF. The CDR3 bases are TGTGCCAGCAGCGCTGGGACAGCCGAGCAGTACTTC.

The rearrangement links TRBV5-1 to TRBJ2-7; either TRBD1 or TRBD2 may supply D (5 bases each). The CDR3 contains 14 residues. V was clipped by 1 base and J by 2 bases, with 10 bases between them. Germline V gives CDR1 SGHRS, CDR2 YFSETQ. CDR3 in DNA: TGCGCCAGCAGCTTGAGCCTGGGGGCCTACGAGCAGTACTTC. Translated: CASSLSLGAYEQYF. The variable domain in full, with the rest retrieved from reference TRBV5-1 and TRBJ2-7, is KAGVTQTPRYLIKTRGQQVTLSCSPISGHRSVSWYQQTPGQGLQFLFEYFSETQRNKGNFPGRFSGRQFSNSRSEMNVSTLELGDSALYLCASSLSLGAYEQYFGPGTRLTVT.

CDR3 residues: CASSHFGRLEAPTGELFF. The CDR3 DNA is TGCGCCAGCAGCCATTTTGGAAGGCTAGAAGCCCCTACCGGGGAGCTGTTTTTT. The genes are TRBV4-3 and TRBJ2-2; no clear D. Germline V lookup: CDR1 LGHNA, CDR2 YSLEER. Trimming cost V 3 bases and J 5 bases, with 22 bases left between them. CDR3 size: 18 residues.

This chain uses TRBV7-8 with TRBJ2-7; D remains ambiguous. The V gene lost 5 bases and the J gene lost 1 base, with 9 bases spanning the gap. CDR1 is SGHVS and CDR2 is FQNEAQ in the germline V gene. The CDR3 consists of 13 residues. The CDR3 reads CASSPRVSYEQYF. The CDR3 DNA is TGTGCCAGCAGCCCCCGAGTATCCTACGAGCAGTACTTC.